This T cell receptor beta chain was identified in a study of vaccination effects on CD4 cells after COVID-19. ViraFEST used viral peptide pools to expand antigen-specific CD4+ T cells before sequencing. Scientists isolated CD4+ T cells after an approximately 10-day culture period ended. Infection with SARS-CoV-2 occurred in the person between March and December 2020, and PCR confirmed it. It was with 10 IU/ml IL-2 and around 9.9 ug/ml peptides that around 1.9 million PBMC per well were cultured. Measured with immunoSEQ multiplex PCR; TCRdb has only the in-frame clones, and not every one. The sample has 20,000 to 30,000 clones, about three quarters seen once; the top ten hold roughly a fifth. Remarks on this clone: Its antigen remains unidentified.

Broader study findings: After vaccination, at late timepoints, clones induced by infection and by vaccine contracted markedly. Convalescent patients were few in the study, and early post-infection timepoints were absent.

Trimming removed 4 bases at V and 6 bases at J, with 10 bases between. CDR1 and CDR2 from the germline V gene are LGHDT and YNNKEL (reference sequence). This CDR3 spans 13 amino acids. The receptor comes from a human donor who had a prior SARS-CoV-2 infection. Material: CD4+ T cells from PBMCs cultured with HCoV-NL63 spike peptides, obtained before COVID-19 vaccination. The chain couples TRBV3-1 (or the pseudogene TRBV3-2) to TRBJ2-1, with D maybe TRBD1 (6 bases). CDR3 region: CASSLGAVNEQFF. CDR3 DNA sequence: TGTGCCAGCAGCCTGGGGGCGGTCAATGAGCAGTTCTTC.